This is a list of T cell receptor beta chains from one sample in a study of T cells in Graves' hyperthyroidism and ophthalmopathy. TCRdb re-analysed the multiplex PCR reads in MiXCR, keeping a single row per CDR3 protein. Here the sample spans 600,000 to 800,000 distinct CDR3 sequences, roughly a third being singletons. Material for sequencing was blood. The source of these receptors is a woman between 40 and 50 years old with Graves' hyperthyroidism. Each CDR3 is given with its conserved first and last residue. The D gene is left open where the match is weak. Clone size is given for some rows only: seen once, a few or many times, or a class if the clone is expanded.

>-|12|few|TRBJ2-7|TRBV20-1
TGCAGTGCTAGGGCATGGGTCTACGAGCAGTACTTC
CSARAWVYEQYF
>-|15|many|TRBJ1-3|TRBV5-4
TGTGCCAGCAGCTTGACACCGGTCTCTGGAAACACCATATATTTT
CASSLTPVSGNTIYF
>-|15|-|TRBJ1-2|TRBV7-4
TGTGCCAGCAGAGTAGAGGGGAGGATGGGCTATGGCTACACCTTC
CASRVEGRMGYGYTF
>-|14|-|TRBJ1-1|TRBV7-2
TGTGCCAGCAGCTTAGCCGTGGACAACACTGAAGCTTTCTTT
CASSLAVDNTEAFF
>-|15|few|TRBJ1-6|TRBV7-9
TGCGCCAGCAGCGAGGGCCCTTCCTATAATTCACCCCTCCACTTT
CASSEGPSYNSPLHF
>-|12|many|TRBJ1-2|TRBV20-1
TGCAGTGCTACTCCGGACCTCGATAGCTACACCTTC
CSATPDLDSYTF
>TRBD1|14|-|TRBJ1-2|TRBV7-2
TGTGCCAGCAGCCCGTGGAGGACAGGGAACGGCTACACCTTC
CASSPWRTGNGYTF
>-|16|-|TRBJ2-6|TRBV2
TGTGCCAGCAGTTTCCTAACTAACTCTGGGGCCAACGTCCTGACTTTC
CASSFLTNSGANVLTF
>-|13|few|TRBJ2-7|TRBV12-3/TRBV12-4
TGTGCCAGCACCCCCACAAACTCCTACGAGCAGTACTTC
CASTPTNSYEQYF
>-|15|-|TRBJ1-3|TRBV2
TGTGCCAGCAGTGAAGCTCCACAGGCTGGAAACACCATATATTTT
CASSEAPQAGNTIYF
>-|16|few|TRBJ2-7|TRBV4-3
TGCGCCAGCAGCCAAGATCCCAGGGGCCACTCCTACGAGCAGTACTTC
CASSQDPRGHSYEQYF
>TRBD1|17|many|TRBJ1-5|TRBV5-6
TGTGCCAGCAGCCACAGGGGACGGGACCAAAGCAATCAGCCCCAGCATTTT
CASSHRGRDQSNQPQHF
>-|15|-|TRBJ1-4|TRBV7-8
TGTGCCAGCAGCTCGGCGTGGGCCTCCAATGAAAAACTGTTTTTT
CASSSAWASNEKLFF
>-|13|-|TRBJ2-7|TRBV7-9
TGTGCCAGCAGTCCCGACAGTTTCCACGAGCAGTACTTC
CASSPDSFHEQYF
>TRBD1|16|-|TRBJ1-5|TRBV10-2
TGCGCCAGCAGTGAACAGGGGCAGTATAGCAATCAGCCCCAGCATTTT
CASSEQGQYSNQPQHF
>-|16|few|TRBJ2-5|TRBV12-3/TRBV12-4
TGTGCCAGCAGTTTTTTGGCGTTAGTTGTCCCAGAGACCCAGTACTTC
CASSFLALVVPETQYF
>-|15|few|TRBJ1-1|TRBV7-9
TGTGCCAGCAGCTTATGGATAAAACAGGGCCGGGAAACTTTCTTT
CASSLWIKQGRETFF
>TRBD2|16|few|TRBJ2-2|TRBV7-3
TGTGCCAGCAGCTTAATGGCGGGGGGCCTCACCGGGGAGCTGTTTTTT
CASSLMAGGLTGELFF
>-|15|many|TRBJ2-6|TRBV19
TGTGCCAGTAGTACCGACTTCTCTGGGGCCAACGTCCTGACTTTC
CASSTDFSGANVLTF
>-|14|-|TRBJ1-6|TRBV18
TGTGCCAGCTCACCTGGTGAGGAACATTCACCCCTCCACTTT
CASSPGEEHSPLHF
>TRBD1|14|many|TRBJ1-1|TRBV12-3/TRBV12-4
TGTGCCAGCAGTTTCGACAGGGGATTAGCTGAAGCTTTCTTT
CASSFDRGLAEAFF
>TRBD1|14|once|TRBJ1-2|TRBV29-1
TGCAGCGTTGATGCTACAGGGGCATTATATGGCTACACCTTC
CSVDATGALYGYTF
>TRBD1|15|many|TRBJ1-3|TRBV7-2
TGTGCCAGCAGCTCGAAGGGACAGGGCGCGAACACCATATATTTT
CASSSKGQGANTIYF
>-|14|-|TRBJ2-2|TRBV5-2
-
CASNVGGGAGELFF
>-|17|few|TRBJ1-1|TRBV7-9
TGTGCCAGCAGCACTAGGCAAGAGGGGAGGAGGAACACTGAAGCTTTCTTT
CASSTRQEGRRNTEAFF
>-|14|many|TRBJ1-1|TRBV12-3/TRBV12-4
TGTGCCAGCAGTTTCGGGCTTACCAACACTGAAGCTTTCTTT
CASSFGLTNTEAFF
>-|14|many|TRBJ1-2|TRBV7-9
TGTGCCAGCAGCTTAGCGGCAGGGGTCTATGGCTACACCTTC
CASSLAAGVYGYTF
>-|16|-|TRBJ2-6|TRBV7-8
TGTGCCAGCAGCTTCGGATCGAGCTCTGGGGCCAACGTCCTGACTTTC
CASSFGSSSGANVLTF
>TRBD1|15|few|TRBJ2-7|TRBV5-4
TGTGCCAGCACCCAGTGGACAGGAAAGGGCGACGAGCAGTACTTC
CASTQWTGKGDEQYF
>-|12|many|TRBJ2-5|TRBV2
TGTGCCAGCAGTGGGGTAGGGGAGACCCAGTACTTC
CASSGVGETQYF
>-|15|-|TRBJ2-1|TRBV7-3
TGTGCCAGCAGCTTAATGGGGGGGGCCGACAATGAGCAGTTCTTC
CASSLMGGADNEQFF
>TRBD2|17|many|TRBJ2-5|TRBV9
TGTGCCAGCAGCGTAGGTGCGGCTAGCGGACCCCAAGAGACCCAGTACTTC
CASSVGAASGPQETQYF
>-|18|many|TRBJ1-2|TRBV9
TGTGCCAGCAGCGTAGAGGGTGCTGGGGCCTGGAGTTCGTATGGCTACACCTTC
CASSVEGAGAWSSYGYTF
>TRBD2|17|few|TRBJ2-2|TRBV5-8
TGTGCCAGCAGCCCCGGACTAGCGGGAGTTGGGACCGGGGAGCTGTTTTTT
CASSPGLAGVGTGELFF
>-|16|few|TRBJ1-4|TRBV5-1
TGCGCCAGCAGCTTGTTTTCCAGGGGTGAGAATGAAAAACTGTTTTTT
CASSLFSRGENEKLFF
>TRBD1|17|many|TRBJ2-5|TRBV20-1
TGCAGTGCTAGAGCCCCGGGACAGGGGACGGGGTGGGAGACCCAGTACTTC
CSARAPGQGTGWETQYF
>-|14|many|TRBJ2-5|TRBV7-9
TGTGCCAGCAGCTTAGCAACTAGCCAAGAGACCCAGTACTTC
CASSLATSQETQYF
>-|14|-|TRBJ1-2|TRBV6-5
TGTGCCAGCAGCCGCACGGAGGAGATTTATGGCTACACCTTC
CASSRTEEIYGYTF
>-|12|many|TRBJ1-1|TRBV29-1
TGCAGCGCTGTGGGAGGGGACACTGAAGCTTTCTTT
CSAVGGDTEAFF
>-|13|many|TRBJ1-1|TRBV6-1
TGTGCCAGCAGCGTAATTCAGGGCGCTGAAGCTTTCTTT
CASSVIQGAEAFF
>TRBD2|17|-|TRBJ2-2|TRBV7-2
TGTGCCAGCAGCTCCCCCGTCTCGCGCGGGAGGGCCTGGGAGCTGTTTTTT
CASSSPVSRGRAWELFF
>-|19|-|TRBJ1-2|TRBV7-9
TGTGCCAGCAGCTTGAGGAGGGTCCGGTTCCCTCCCCCTCACTATGGCTACACCTTC
CASSLRRVRFPPPHYGYTF
>-|13|many|TRBJ2-2|TRBV10-3
TGTGCCATCCGGACAACGAACACCGGGGAGCTGTTTTTT
CAIRTTNTGELFF
>-|14|-|TRBJ2-2|TRBV12-3/TRBV12-4
TGTGCCAGCAAATGGACACGGAACACCGGGGAGCTGTTTTTT
CASKWTRNTGELFF
>-|16|many|TRBJ2-7|TRBV15
TGTGCCACCAGCAGATCTTGGGGGGACGTGGATGGCGAGCAGTACTTC
CATSRSWGDVDGEQYF
>TRBD1|12|many|TRBJ2-7|TRBV12-3/TRBV12-4
TGTGCCAGCAGTCCCCGGGACAGAGAGCAGTACTTC
CASSPRDREQYF
>-|14|few|TRBJ1-5|TRBV19
TGTGCCAGTAGTATTCCAGGGGGCAATCAGCCCCAGCATTTT
CASSIPGGNQPQHF
>-|14|many|TRBJ2-5|TRBV20-1
TGCAGTGCCACGGACTCAGGGGATCAAGAGACCCAGTACTTC
CSATDSGDQETQYF
>TRBD1|13|many|TRBJ1-5|TRBV7-2
TGTGCCAGCAGCTTACGGGACAGGGAGCCCCAGCATTTT
CASSLRDREPQHF